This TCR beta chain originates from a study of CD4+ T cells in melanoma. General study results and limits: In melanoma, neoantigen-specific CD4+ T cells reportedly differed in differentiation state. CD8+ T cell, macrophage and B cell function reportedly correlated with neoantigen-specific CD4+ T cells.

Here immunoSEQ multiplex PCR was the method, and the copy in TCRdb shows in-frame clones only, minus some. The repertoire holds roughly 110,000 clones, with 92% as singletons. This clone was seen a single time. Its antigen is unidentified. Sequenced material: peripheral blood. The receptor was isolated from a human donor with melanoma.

CDR3 in amino acids: CASSDQTGRTDTQYF. In nucleotides, the CDR3 is TGTGCCAGCAGTGACCAGACAGGGCGCACAGATACGCAGTATTTT. The rearrangement uses TRBV2 and TRBJ2-3; 7 bases align to TRBD1. V shed 3 bases, J shed 1 base, and the junction held 4 bases outside the gene matches. Per germline, CDR1 SNHLY and CDR2 FYNNEI. The CDR3 has 15 residues.